Shown below are 17 T cell receptor beta chains from a single sample sequenced in a study of shared clonotypes between healthy human individuals. Only in-frame clones appear in the TCRdb table, and some are missing; sequencing was by immunoSEQ multiplex PCR. The sample shows hundreds of thousands of clones, around two thirds of them seen only once. The sample consisted of memory CD4+ T cells sorted from blood. Subset described: CD45RA-negative fraction. The receptor set was obtained from a woman aged 30 to 39 in good health.

This rearrangement joins TRBV11-2 to TRBJ1-2, with D unclear. The V gene's germline CDR1 is SGHAT and CDR2 FQNNGV. The CDR3 is 16 amino acids. The V gene lost 4 bases and the J gene lost 2 bases, with 17 bases spanning the gap. The CDR3 sequence is CASSSLIRAGNYGYTF. The DNA for the CDR3 is TGTGCCAGCAGCTCCCTCATCCGGGCGGGGAACTATGGCTACACCTTC. The entire variable domain, with the rest obtained from reference TRBV11-2 and TRBJ1-2, is as follows: EAGVAQSPRYKIIEKRQSVAFWCNPISGHATLYWYQQILGQGPKLLIQFQNNGVVDDSQLPKDRFSAERLKGVDSTLKIQPAKLEDSAVYLCASSSLIRAGNYGYTFGSGTRLTVV.

In its sample, this clone was seen many times. The CDR3 DNA sequence: TGTGCCAGCAGTAGTCCCGGGACAGGGGGGAGGGGAGGAAACACCATATATTTT. As protein: CASSSPGTGGRGGNTIYF. V and J are TRBV28 and TRBJ1-3; 11 bases match TRBD1. Germline CDR1 is MDHEN and CDR2 is SYDVKM. The V segment lost 5 bases and the J segment 4 bases; nucleotides outside the gene matches: 13. The CDR3 runs to 18 residues.

This clone has a handful of counts. The rearrangement uses TRBV5-1 and TRBJ2-7; D perhaps matches TRBD2 (6 bases). This CDR3 is built from 14 residues. Per the germline V gene, CDR1 is SGHRS and CDR2 is YFSETQ. Trimming removed 4 bases from V and 0 bases from J, with 11 bases in between. In DNA form, the CDR3 reads TGCGCCAGCAGCGGAGGGACGGACTCCTACGAGCAGTACTTC. This sequence encodes CASSGGTDSYEQYF.

The chain is built from TRBV18 and TRBJ2-2; no definite D call. Germline V CDR1 and CDR2: KGHSH, LQKENI. CDR3 size: 17 residues. V dropped 0 bases and J dropped 5 bases, with 16 bases sitting between them. The CDR3 protein is CASSPPGSVPTTGELFF. The CDR3 bases are TGTGCCAGCTCACCACCGGGATCGGTACCAACAACCGGGGAGCTGTTTTTT. Looking up the rest from reference TRBV18 and TRBJ2-2 gives the full variable domain: NAGVMQNPRHLVRRRGQEARLRCSPMKGHSHVYWYRQLPEEGLKFMVYLQKENIIDESGMPKERFSAEFPKEGPSILRIQQVVRGDSAAYFCASSPPGSVPTTGELFFGEGSRLTVL.

The rearrangement uses TRBV6-1 and TRBJ2-1; D not certain. The germline V gene encodes CDR1 MNHNS and CDR2 SASEGT. Trimming left V 7 bases short and J 15 bases short, with 16 bases between. This CDR3 is 11 amino acids long. The CDR3 is CASTIEDKLFF. The CDR3 bases are TGTGCCAGCACAATTGAGGATAAACTGTTCTTC.

The chain recombines TRBV6-1 with TRBJ1-5; D is possibly TRBD1 (6 bases). Germline values: CDR1 MNHNS, CDR2 SASEGT. The CDR3 covers 14 residues. Trimming took 3 bases from V and 5 from J, leaving 11 bases between them. The CDR3 loop reads CASSEVGGDQPQHF. DNA of the CDR3: TGTGCCAGCAGTGAGGTGGGGGGCGATCAGCCCCAGCATTTT.

The rearrangement links TRBV6-1 to TRBJ1-1, with D hard to call. The CDR3 length is 13 residues. Trimming shortened V by 6 bases and J by 3 bases, and 11 bases separated the two germline ends. The germline V gene encodes CDR1 MNHNS and CDR2 SASEGT. This chain's CDR3 is CASSAMEDTEAFF. CDR3 nucleotides: TGTGCCAGCAGCGCGATGGAGGACACTGAAGCTTTCTTT.

This chain connects TRBV27 to TRBJ1-4; 10 positions agree with TRBD1. V shed 6 bases, J shed 10 bases, and the junction held 11 bases outside the gene matches. The CDR3 runs 15 residues. Germline CDR1 MNHEY, CDR2 SMNVEV (reference sequence). This CDR3 is CASRRDRGSGGKLFF. In DNA, the CDR3 is TGTGCCAGCAGACGGGACAGGGGATCTGGGGGAAAACTGTTTTTT.

This clone was seen ten or more times. CDR3: CASSRTSGPDTQYF. CDR3 bases: TGCGCCAGCAGCCGTACTAGCGGGCCAGATACGCAGTATTTT. V usage is TRBV4-1 and J usage is TRBJ2-3, with 9 bases that match TRBD2. This CDR3 contains 14 residues. V trimming: 4 bases; J trimming: 4 bases; junction bases outside the gene matches: 3. CDR1 and CDR2 (germline): MGHRA, YSYEKL.

The rearrangement uses TRBV27 and TRBJ2-5; D may match TRBD1 or TRBD2 (6 bases each). Germline CDR1 MNHEY, CDR2 SMNVEV (reference sequence). Trimming took off 3 bases at V and 5 bases at J, with 19 bases between the two ends. The CDR3 has 16 amino acids. This CDR3 is CASSFWGAGSGETQYF. The DNA for the CDR3 is TGTGCCAGCAGTTTTTGGGGGGCCGGGAGTGGGGAGACCCAGTACTTC.

The V call is TRBV28, the J call TRBJ2-7, with D perhaps matching TRBD1 (6 bases). CDR1 MDHEN and CDR2 SYDVKM come from the germline V gene. This CDR3 is built from 15 residues. Trimming cost V 3 bases and J 1 base, with 13 bases left between them. Written as DNA, the CDR3 is TGTGCCAGCAGTTTTGGAACAGGGTGGTCCTACGAGCAGTACTTC. It codes for CASSFGTGWSYEQYF. Complete variable domain (other parts from reference TRBV28 and TRBJ2-7): DVKVTQSSRYLVKRTGEKVFLECVQDMDHENMFWYRQDPGLGLRLIYFSYDVKMKEKGDIPEGYSVSREKKERFSLILESASTNQTSMYLCASSFGTGWSYEQYFGPGTRLTVT.

This sequence joins TRBV5-4 and TRBJ2-7; D ambiguous. Trimming took 1 base from V and 0 from J, leaving 8 bases between them. CDR1 is SGHNT and CDR2 is YYREEE in the germline V gene (reference sequence). The CDR3 spans 14 residues. The CDR3 DNA is TGTGCCAGCAGCTTGTACAGTACCTCCTACGAGCAGTACTTC. This gives the protein CASSLYSTSYEQYF.

The gene calls are TRBV29-1 and TRBJ2-1, with 14 bases that match TRBD2. V lost 7 bases and J lost 9; bases outside the gene matches: 5. CDR1 is SQVTM and CDR2 is ANQGSEA in the germline V gene. The CDR3 runs to 13 residues. The CDR3 DNA reads TGCAGCGACCGACTAGCGGGAGGGGTTGAGCAGTTCTTC. It encodes CSDRLAGGVEQFF.

The chain uses TRBV7-2 and TRBJ1-2; D may be TRBD1 (5 bases). With 7 bases removed from V and 5 bases from J, the gap between germline ends came to 14 bases. The V gene's germline CDR1 is SGHTA and CDR2 FQGNSA. The length of the CDR3 is 13 residues. The CDR3 is CASTPGGGYGYTF. The CDR3 DNA follows: TGTGCCAGCACCCCGGGGGGGGGATATGGCTACACCTTC.

V gene TRBV11-2 combines with J gene TRBJ2-3; 10 positions match TRBD2. V was pared by 3 bases and J by 4 bases, with 7 bases of the junction left unmatched. Germline V gene sequence: CDR1 SGHAT, CDR2 FQNNGV. The CDR3 covers 16 residues. CDR3 region: CASSFLAGAGADTQYF. The CDR3 nucleotides are TGTGCCAGCAGCTTTCTAGCGGGAGCGGGGGCAGATACGCAGTATTTT.

The chain combines TRBV28 with TRBJ2-3, with 9 positions matching TRBD2. Germline CDR1 is MDHEN and CDR2 is SYDVKM. V gave up 4 bases and J gave up 2 bases; unmatched junction bases: 7. This CDR3 contains 16 residues. As DNA, the CDR3 is TGTGCCAGCAGTTATCTAGCGGGGAGAAACACAGATACGCAGTATTTT. It specifies CASSYLAGRNTDTQYF.

The V and J genes are TRBV2 and TRBJ2-5, with 8 bases fitting TRBD2. The CDR3 runs to 13 residues. Trimming at V came to 7 bases and at J to 7 bases, leaving 8 bases not matched to a gene. The germline V gene encodes CDR1 SNHLY and CDR2 FYNNEI. The CDR3 coding sequence is TGTGCCAGCAACCGAGCGGGGGACTCGACCCAGTACTTC. This sequence encodes CASNRAGDSTQYF.